This T cell receptor (beta chain) is from a study of blood T cell repertoires in COVID-19. Study background: Samples came from the United States, Italy and Spain, spanning acute and convalescent COVID-19. T cells, B-cell-depleted T cells, or PBMCs supplied cDNA or gDNA.

The CDR3 totals 15 residues. CDR1 is MDHEN and CDR2 is SYDVKM in the germline V gene. After removal of 6 bases from V and 2 bases from J, the junction contained 7 bases not matched to a gene. Original processing methods: Estimated nucleated cell counts came from reference gene primer amplification. Measured with immunoSEQ multiplex PCR; TCRdb has only the in-frame clones, and not every one. The V and J calls and the clone size are those of that table, but D and trimming were determined from the DNA. Of about 70,000 clones detected, 81% appear once; the ten largest clones hold about 0.87%. The clonotype was recovered from a woman in her 70s with acute or convalescent COVID-19. Sequencing input: peripheral blood. The chain couples TRBV28 to TRBJ1-3, with 7 bases aligning to TRBD1. CDR3 nucleotide sequence: TGTGCCAGCAGAAGTGACAGGGTGACTGGAAACACCATATATTTT. This encodes CASRSDRVTGNTIYF.